These T cell receptor beta chains were read from a single sample in a study of T cell repertoires in cytomegalovirus infection. TCRdb re-called the reads through MiXCR, storing one row per CDR3 protein. The sample includes 300,000 or so distinct CDR3 sequences, 25% of them seen just once. No antigen is known for these receptors. Sequencing used cultured PBMCs, obtained from culture after CMV antigen stimulation. Source of these receptors: a human donor in good health (CMV status not recorded). Some clones in this sample may be carry-over from other donors' samples. Both conserved end residues are part of each CDR3. D genes are given only for firm matches. Where a row states a size, it is once, few, many or the class of an expanded clone; other rows omit it.

>TRBV9|-|-|TRBJ1-3
TGTGCCAGCAGCCCCCAATTATATGGAAACACCATATATTTT
CASSPQLYGNTIYF
>TRBV23-1|few|TRBD1|TRBJ2-1
TGCGCCAGCAGTCTCAGGTGCCGGGACAGGGGGAACAATGAGCAGTTCTTC
CASSLRCRDRGNNEQFF
>TRBV7-9|-|TRBD2|TRBJ2-3
TGTGCCAGCAGCTTACAGCGGGGCAGCACAGATACGCAGTATTTT
CASSLQRGSTDTQYF
>TRBV12-3/TRBV12-4|-|-|TRBJ1-2
TGTGCCAGCAGTTTTCGGGCAGGGAACTATGGCTACACCTTC
CASSFRAGNYGYTF
>TRBV19|few|TRBD1|TRBJ1-2
TGTGCCAGTAGACCACAGGGGGCGACGGGTCTTGGCTACACCTTC
CASRPQGATGLGYTF
>TRBV13|few|-|TRBJ2-3
TGTGCCAGCAGCGGATATAGCGGACCTAGCACAGATACGCAGTATTTT
CASSGYSGPSTDTQYF
>TRBV4-1|-|TRBD1|TRBJ2-7
TGCGCCAGCAGCCTAACCTCCGGGACAGGGGGGTACGAGCAGTACTTC
CASSLTSGTGGYEQYF
>TRBV27|few|TRBD1|TRBJ2-2
TGTGCCAGCAGTTTTAACAGGGGGCGGAATGAGACCGGGGAGCTGTTTTTT
CASSFNRGRNETGELFF
>TRBV7-2|few|-|TRBJ1-4
TGTGCCAGCAGCTTAGGTTTCAGTGAAAAACTGTTTTTT
CASSLGFSEKLFF
>TRBV7-9|-|-|TRBJ2-1
TGTGCCAGCAGCTTAGCACCATCCGGGGGCGCCTACAATGAGCAGTTCTTC
CASSLAPSGGAYNEQFF
>TRBV6-8|-|TRBD1|TRBJ1-2
TGTGCCAGCAAAACCCGACAGGGTTTAGGCTACACCTTC
CASKTRQGLGYTF
>TRBV28|-|TRBD1|TRBJ2-1
TGTGCCAGCGGCGGACAGGGGGACAATGAGCAGTTCTTC
CASGGQGDNEQFF
>TRBV6-2/TRBV6-3|few|-|TRBJ2-4
TGTGCCAGCAGTTACTCAGGATCAAACATTCAGTACTTC
CASSYSGSNIQYF
>TRBV3-1|-|-|TRBJ1-4
TGTGCCAGCAGCCAAGCGGGGGGTTTGCGGGAACTGTTTTTT
CASSQAGGLRELFF
>TRBV19|few|-|TRBJ1-1
TGTGCCAGTAGTTTAATGGGGGCAGGGAGGGGCACTGAAGCTTTCTTT
CASSLMGAGRGTEAFF
>TRBV6-2/TRBV6-3|few|-|TRBJ1-3
TGTGCCAGCAGTTACTTGTTCGGGGCCGGTACTGGAAACACCATATATTTT
CASSYLFGAGTGNTIYF
>TRBV6-5|many|-|TRBJ2-1
TGTGCCAGCAGTTACCTTGCGCCAGCGGAGGGCTACAATGAGCAGTTCTTC
CASSYLAPAEGYNEQFF
>TRBV6-1|few|TRBD1|TRBJ1-5
TGTGCCAGCAGCGAAAACAGGGGATGGATTCAGCCCCAGCATTTT
CASSENRGWIQPQHF
>TRBV7-9|-|-|TRBJ2-7
TGTGCCAGCAGCTTTACCCGGACTTGGGACGAGCAGTACTTC
CASSFTRTWDEQYF
>TRBV7-2|few|TRBD1|TRBJ2-4
TGTGCCAGCAGCTTAACAGGGGGAGGTACCAAAAACATTCAGTACTTC
CASSLTGGGTKNIQYF
>TRBV28|-|-|TRBJ1-2
TGTGCCAGCAGTCTAATTGCGGGGGTATTCTATGGCTACACCTTC
CASSLIAGVFYGYTF
>TRBV6-5|-|-|TRBJ1-4
TGTGCCAGCAGTTACTCACAGGGTAATGAAAAACTGTTTTTT
CASSYSQGNEKLFF
>TRBV7-6|-|-|TRBJ2-3
TGTGCCAGCAGCCCGGGGGACACCTACAACTCCACAGATACGCAGTATTTT
CASSPGDTYNSTDTQYF
>TRBV6-2/TRBV6-3|-|-|TRBJ2-1
TGTGCCAGCAGAGACGGGGGCTCCTACAATGAGCAGTTCTTC
CASRDGGSYNEQFF
>TRBV24-1|-|TRBD1|TRBJ2-1
TGTGCCACCAGTGATCCTTCCGGGACAGGGAGGTACAATGAGCAGTTCTTC
CATSDPSGTGRYNEQFF
>TRBV6-2/TRBV6-3|-|-|TRBJ1-2
TGTGCCAGCAGTTACTCGCCCGGAAACTATGGCTACACCTTC
CASSYSPGNYGYTF
>TRBV30|-|-|TRBJ2-1
TGTGCCTGGGGCAGAGATTACAATGAGCAGTTCTTC
CAWGRDYNEQFF
>TRBV5-6|-|-|TRBJ2-5
TGTGCCAGCAGCTTGGAGAGGGCCCAGTACTTC
CASSLERAQYF
>TRBV14|-|-|TRBJ1-5
TGTGCCAGCAGTCCGGGACAAAGAACGGATCAGCCCCAGCATTTT
CASSPGQRTDQPQHF
>TRBV20-1|-|TRBD2|TRBJ2-5
TGCAGTGCCCCACGGGGACTAGCGGGCCGAAAAGAGACCCAGTACTTC
CSAPRGLAGRKETQYF
>TRBV20-1|-|-|TRBJ1-1
TGCAGTGCTAGAGATGGACACAGGGAGGGGACTGAAGCTTTCTTT
CSARDGHREGTEAFF
>TRBV5-5|few|-|TRBJ1-2
TGTGCCAGCAGCTTGGTGGCAGGGGTAAACTATGGCTACACCTTC
CASSLVAGVNYGYTF
>TRBV12-3/TRBV12-4|-|TRBD1|TRBJ1-2
TGTGCCAGCAGTGAATGGGACAGGGGGCAGGTTATCTATGGCTACACCTTC
CASSEWDRGQVIYGYTF
>TRBV27|few|TRBD1|TRBJ2-7
TGTGCCAGCAGTTCTTACGACAGGGACGACTACGAGCAGTACTTC
CASSSYDRDDYEQYF
>TRBV6-2/TRBV6-3|few|-|TRBJ2-1
TGTGCCAGCTCCAAAGCGGGTAGCTGGGGCAATGAGCAGTTCTTC
CASSKAGSWGNEQFF
>TRBV25-1|few|TRBD1|TRBJ1-6
TGTGCCAGCAGTGACACAGGGGGCTATAATTCACCCCTCCACTTT
CASSDTGGYNSPLHF
>TRBV4-1|-|-|TRBJ1-1
TGCGCCAGCAGCCAAGAGGGTGGCACTGAAGCTTTCTTT
CASSQEGGTEAFF
>TRBV7-7|many|-|TRBJ2-5
TGTGCCAGCAGCTTCGACAATCAAGAGACCCAGTACTTC
CASSFDNQETQYF
>TRBV28|-|-|TRBJ1-5
TGTGCCAGCGGCGGGGGAGGGGGCAATCAGCCCCAGCATTTT
CASGGGGGNQPQHF
>TRBV24-1|-|-|TRBJ2-3
TGTGCCACCAGTGATCCCTTCGGCAGTGAAGGCACAGATACGCAGTATTTT
CATSDPFGSEGTDTQYF
>TRBV27|few|-|TRBJ2-1
TGTGCCAGCTGGTCGCCTACCCTCTACAATGAGCAGTTCTTC
CASWSPTLYNEQFF
>TRBV19|-|TRBD2|TRBJ2-1
TGTGCCAGTAGTATTAGGACTAGGTCCCGTGAGCAGTTCTTC
CASSIRTRSREQFF
>TRBV6-6|few|-|TRBJ2-3
TGTGCCAGCAGTGCAAGGAGGCAGGCGAGCACAGATACGCAGTATTTT
CASSARRQASTDTQYF
>TRBV24-1|-|TRBD1|TRBJ2-1
TGTGCCACCAGTGACCCGGGGTGGGGGACAGGGGGATTGAATGAGCAGTTCTTC
CATSDPGWGTGGLNEQFF
>TRBV5-6|few|-|TRBJ1-4
TGTGCCAGCAGCTTCTACGCAACTAATGAAAAACTGTTTTTT
CASSFYATNEKLFF
>TRBV6-5|-|-|TRBJ2-7
TGTGCCAGCAGCCGGACTCCGCCCTACGAGCAGTACTTC
CASSRTPPYEQYF
>TRBV24-1|few|TRBD2|TRBJ2-1
TGTGCCACCAGTGATTTCGGACTAGCGGGAGGGCCGACAATCAATGAGCAGTTCTTC
CATSDFGLAGGPTINEQFF
>TRBV6-1|few|TRBD1|TRBJ1-1
TGTGCCAGCAGGAGGACAGGGAACCCTGAAGCTTTCTTT
CASRRTGNPEAFF
>TRBV2|-|-|TRBJ2-3
TGTGCCAGCAGTGTGGGGCAGACTAGCACAGATACGCAGTATTTT
CASSVGQTSTDTQYF
>TRBV7-2|many|-|TRBJ1-2
TGTGCCAGCAGCCCCACCAACTGGGACTATGGCTACACCTTC
CASSPTNWDYGYTF
>TRBV6-2/TRBV6-3|-|-|TRBJ2-7
TGTGCCAGCAGTTTAACGTCCTCAGCCTGGCAGTACTTC
CASSLTSSAWQYF
>TRBV28|few|-|TRBJ1-1
TGTGCCAGCAGTCCCATCTGGGGGACTGAAGCTTTCTTT
CASSPIWGTEAFF
>TRBV6-1|few|TRBD2|TRBJ2-3
TGTGCCAGCGGGACTAGCGGGATTACTAGCACAGATACGCAGTATTTT
CASGTSGITSTDTQYF